Presented here are 27 T cell receptor beta chains from one specimen sequenced in a study of blood T cells in healthy people across ages. A sample-barcoded 5' primer and a J-beta primer mix were used in a second PCR of about 7 to 11 cycles. Via MiXCR, TCRdb re-called the 5' RACE reads, giving one row per CDR3 protein. This table has some 1.4 million distinct CDR3 sequences, approximately 38% appearing once. Sequencing input: blood. The source of these receptors is a woman aged 18-30 years in good health.

This rearrangement joins TRBV20-1 to TRBJ2-7; TRBD2 matches 9 bases. In germline, CDR1 is DFQATT, CDR2 SNEGSKA (reference sequence). V was pared by 2 bases and J by 0 bases, with 8 bases of the junction left unmatched. This CDR3 has 16 amino acids. CDR3 in DNA: TGCAGTGCTAGAAATGGTCTAGCGGGGAGCTCCTACGAGCAGTACTTC. It specifies CSARNGLAGSSYEQYF.

This chain joins TRBV12-3 or TRBV12-4 and TRBJ2-5; 7 nucleotides agree with TRBD1. This CDR3 has 13 amino acids. J was trimmed by 4 bases and V by 8 bases; bases with no gene match: 7. CDR3 coding DNA: TGTGCCAGCGGACGACAGGGCGGAGAGACCCAGTACTTC. Its protein is CASGRQGGETQYF.

This chain joins TRBV18 and TRBJ2-3, with D perhaps matching TRBD1 (6 bases). The CDR3 runs 12 residues. Trimming stripped 8 bases from V and 4 bases from J, with 10 bases between. CDR1 KGHSH and CDR2 LQKENI come from the germline V gene. The CDR3 bases are TGTGCCAGCAAAGAGGGGGCAGATACGCAGTATTTT. Its protein is CASKEGADTQYF.

This clonotype was seen more than once but under ten times. CDR3 loop: CSAPTRTYEQYF. CDR3 DNA: TGCAGTGCTCCAACGCGGACCTACGAGCAGTACTTC. This rearrangement joins TRBV20-1 to TRBJ2-7; D not certain. Germline CDR1 DFQATT, CDR2 SNEGSKA (reference sequence). CDR3 length: 12 residues. Trimming took off 5 bases at V and 2 bases at J, with 10 bases between the two ends.

The CDR3: CASSLGTGEYYEQYF. CDR3 DNA: TGCGCCAGCAGCTTGGGGACAGGGGAATACTACGAGCAGTACTTC. The chain employs TRBV5-1 and TRBJ2-5, with TRBD1 matching 9 bases. The closer fit of TRBJ2-7 to the DNA end suggests the J call may be wrong. The CDR3 has 15 residues. Germline CDR1 is SGHRS and CDR2 is YFSETQ.

The chain links TRBV6-5 to TRBJ2-7; 10 bases line up with TRBD2. V was clipped by 2 bases and J by 7 bases; unmatched bases: 8. Germline V gene sequence: CDR1 MNHEY, CDR2 SVGAGI. The CDR3 extends over 15 amino acids. DNA for the CDR3: TGTGCCAGCAGTTACAGTAGAGTACTAGCGGGGGAGCAGTACTTC. Protein sequence: CASSYSRVLAGEQYF.

This clonotype was recorded a few times. The gene calls are TRBV7-2 and TRBJ1-2; D is unresolved. V lost 4 bases and J 4 bases, leaving 7 bases between the germline ends. Germline CDR1 SGHTA, CDR2 FQGNSA. The CDR3 consists of 12 residues. The DNA of the CDR3 is TGTGCCAGCAGCTACGACGTCTATGGCTACACCTTC. Amino acids: CASSYDVYGYTF.

The table lists this clonotype with a few counts. V gene TRBV4-1 combines with J gene TRBJ1-2, with D uncertain. The CDR3 spans 14 residues. Deletions cut 0 bases from V and 12 bases from J, with 17 bases between. Germline values: CDR1 MGHRA, CDR2 YSYEKL. CDR3: CASSQEGMRPPNTF. The DNA of the CDR3 is TGCGCCAGCAGCCAAGAAGGGATGAGGCCTCCGAACACCTTC.

The chain has TRBV27 and TRBJ2-1, with D unclear. The CDR3 totals 16 residues. The germline V gene has CDR1 MNHEY and CDR2 SMNVEV (reference sequence). Trimming took 0 bases from V and 5 from J, leaving 14 bases between them. The CDR3 DNA sequence: TGTGCCAGCAGTTTATCTCCTAAGGAAGGAAACAATGAGCAGTTCTTC. It translates to CASSLSPKEGNNEQFF.

The chain carries TRBV7-2 and TRBJ2-5; 12 bases fit TRBD2. V trimming: 0 bases; J trimming: 4 bases; junction bases outside the gene matches: 18. Germline loops: CDR1 SGHTA, CDR2 FQGNSA. This CDR3 is 21 amino acids long. The CDR3, as DNA: TGTGCCAGCAGCTTAGCGCTTAAAGAACTAGCGGGGGGAGGGTACCGAGAGACCCAGTACTTC. It is translated as CASSLALKELAGGGYRETQYF.

This chain joins TRBV5-1 and TRBJ2-5; 8 nucleotides align to TRBD2. With 0 bases clipped from V and 7 bases from J, the junction kept 8 bases outside the gene matches. The V gene's germline CDR1 is SGHRS and CDR2 YFSETQ. The CDR3 spans 15 residues. The CDR3 DNA reads as TGCGCCAGCAGCTTGGGACGAGCGGGAGAGGTGACCCAGTACTTC. Translation gives CASSLGRAGEVTQYF.

The CDR3 DNA follows: TGTGCCAGCAGTTCCCCGACAGGGATTACCTACGAGCAGTACTTC. Its protein product is CASSSPTGITYEQYF. The chain uses TRBV6-6 and TRBJ2-7; TRBD1 aligns across 7 bases. This CDR3 is built from 15 residues. Trimming took 4 bases from V and 2 from J; bases not matched to a gene: 8. Per the germline V gene, CDR1 is MNHNY and CDR2 is SVGAGI (reference sequence).

The chain carries TRBV3-1 and TRBJ2-3; D unclear. The CDR3 extends over 14 amino acids. Germline CDR1 LGHDT, CDR2 YNNKEL (reference sequence). Trimming removed 4 bases at V and 2 bases at J, with 10 bases between. The CDR3 DNA reads TGTGCCAGCAGCCTTCCTGGGTTCACAGATACGCAGTATTTT. Protein sequence: CASSLPGFTDTQYF.

The V gene is TRBV27, the J gene TRBJ1-1, with TRBD1 matching 10 bases. The CDR3 loop spans 15 amino acids. Germline-derived CDR1 and CDR2 are MNHEY and SMNVEV (reference sequence). V dropped 6 bases and J dropped 1; count of bases not matched to a gene: 5. CDR3 sequence (DNA): TGTGCCAGCAGGGAAGACAGGGGGCGGAACACTGAAGCTTTCTTT. Protein product: CASREDRGRNTEAFF.

The rearrangement uses TRBV3-1 and TRBJ2-7; 7 bases match TRBD2. Unmatched junction bases numbered 8, after V lost 7 bases and J lost 2 bases. This CDR3 contains 14 residues. Germline V gives CDR1 LGHDT, CDR2 YNNKEL (reference sequence). The CDR3 here is CASIRSGVPYEQYF. DNA for the CDR3: TGTGCCAGCATCCGAAGCGGGGTACCCTACGAGCAGTACTTC.

This sequence joins TRBV29-1 and TRBJ2-7; possibly TRBD1 or TRBD2 for D (5 bases each). Germline CDR1 SQVTM, CDR2 ANQGSEA. There are 12 residues in the CDR3. V was clipped by 3 bases and J by 5 bases, with 11 bases between them. The CDR3 sequence is CSVDPGTHEQYF. In nucleotides, the CDR3 is TGCAGCGTTGATCCGGGGACCCACGAGCAGTACTTC.

As regards this clonotype: This may arise from a read error, as a much more abundant clone is one base away. The genes are TRBV14 and TRBJ2-1; D is possibly TRBD2 (6 bases). CDR1 is SGHDN and CDR2 is FVKESK in the germline V gene. Trimming took off 4 bases at V and 4 bases at J, with 8 bases between the two ends. The length of the CDR3 is 13 residues. The CDR3, as DNA: TGTGCCAGCAGCCGGGACTTGTACAATGAGCAGTTCTTC. It translates to CASSRDLYNEQFF. Looking up the rest from reference TRBV14 and TRBJ2-1 gives the full variable domain: EAGVTQFPSHSVIEKGQTVTLRCDPISGHDNLYWYRRVMGKEIKFLLHFVKESKQDESGMPNNRFLAERTGGTYSTLKVQPAELEDSGVYFCASSRDLYNEQFFGPGTRLTVL.

The chain joins TRBV20-1 to TRBJ1-4, with TRBD1 as a possible D gene (6 bases). Germline assignment: CDR1 DFQATT and CDR2 SNEGSKA (reference sequence). The CDR3 loop spans 13 amino acids. Trimming left V 4 bases short and J 2 bases short, with 8 bases between. Written as DNA, the CDR3 is TGCAGTGCTATTACAGGGACTAATGAAAAACTGTTTTTT. Protein: CSAITGTNEKLFF.

The CDR3 region has the DNA TGTGCCAGCAGTTACGTTGAAGGTCAGCCCCAGCATTTT. This translates into CASSYVEGQPQHF. The chain is built from TRBV6-6 and TRBJ1-5; no definite D call. Trimming cost V 2 bases and J 6 bases, with 8 bases left between them. The germline gives CDR1 MNHNY, CDR2 SVGAGI (reference sequence). This CDR3 is built from 13 residues.

In its sample, this clonotype was seen a few times. CDR3 bases: TGTGCCAGCACCTCAGACAGGGGGTTTGAAGTTGAGCAGTTCTTC. Its translation is CASTSDRGFEVEQFF. The chain has TRBV2 and TRBJ2-1; 9 nucleotides align to TRBD1. Germline CDR1 is SNHLY and CDR2 is FYNNEI. V lost 7 bases, J lost 9 bases, and 13 bases stayed unmatched. CDR3 length: 15 amino acids.

This clonotype was counted only a few times. The J gene is TRBJ2-3, the V gene TRBV2; D not resolved. Germline CDR1 and CDR2: SNHLY and FYNNEI. Trimming took 6 bases from V and 6 from J, leaving 10 bases between them. This CDR3 has 12 amino acids. The CDR3 loop is CASRWGSDTQYF. The CDR3 bases are TGTGCCAGCAGGTGGGGTTCCGATACGCAGTATTTT. Full variable domain (outside the CDR3, taken from reference TRBV2 and TRBJ2-3): EPEVTQTPSHQVTQMGQEVILRCVPISNHLYFYWYRQILGQKVEFLVSFYNNEISEKSEIFDDQFSVERPDGSNFTLKIRSTKLEDSAMYFCASRWGSDTQYFGPGTRLTVL.

The V gene is TRBV2, the J gene TRBJ1-1, with D unresolved. The V end was cut by 6 bases, the J end by 7 bases, with 12 bases between. This CDR3 spans 12 amino acids. CDR1 and CDR2 (germline): SNHLY, FYNNEI. In DNA form, the CDR3 reads TGTGCCAGCAGAGGTGGGGAAGTTGAAGCTTTCTTT. Protein: CASRGGEVEAFF. Based on the CDR3 plus reference TRBV2 and TRBJ1-1, the full variable domain is EPEVTQTPSHQVTQMGQEVILRCVPISNHLYFYWYRQILGQKVEFLVSFYNNEISEKSEIFDDQFSVERPDGSNFTLKIRSTKLEDSAMYFCASRGGEVEAFFGQGTRLTVV.

The V and J genes are TRBV27 and TRBJ2-1, with D perhaps given as TRBD1 or TRBD2 (5 bases each). Per germline, CDR1 MNHEY and CDR2 SMNVEV (reference sequence). V was cut by 6 bases and J by 8 bases, with 14 bases left in between. This CDR3 is built from 13 residues. The CDR3 DNA follows: TGTGCCAGCAGGAGGGTGGGGGTCGATGAGCAGTTCTTC. It codes for CASRRVGVDEQFF.

This clonotype was detected a few times. V gene TRBV3-1 combines with J gene TRBJ1-2, with TRBD1 as a possible D gene (5 bases). V lost 0 bases and J lost 4, with 18 bases in between. The CDR3 covers 17 residues. CDR1 and CDR2 (germline): LGHDT, YNNKEL (reference sequence). CDR3 region: CASSQEGTELGAYGYTF. The CDR3 DNA follows: TGTGCCAGCAGCCAAGAAGGGACGGAGTTAGGCGCCTATGGCTACACCTTC.

Only one count was recorded for this clonotype. J is TRBJ1-3 and V is TRBV5-1; D is unclear. Germline assignment: CDR1 SGHRS and CDR2 YFSETQ. Deletions cut 0 bases from V and 3 bases from J, with 16 bases between. The CDR3 contains 17 residues. The DNA of the CDR3 is TGCGCCAGCAGCTTGGAGAGTGTGGGGAGTAGTGGAAACACCATATATTTT. This gives the protein CASSLESVGSSGNTIYF.

This clonotype was detected a few times. The chain combines TRBV5-1 with TRBJ2-2, with D unclear. CDR3 length: 15 residues. Trimming stripped 10 bases from V and 0 bases from J, with 16 bases between. CDR1 is SGHRS and CDR2 is YFSETQ in the germline V gene. The CDR3 protein is CALSFTLTNTGELFF. CDR3 in DNA: TGCGCCTTATCATTTACCCTCACGAACACCGGGGAGCTGTTTTTT.

This clonotype was observed a few times. One junction end does not reproduce the germline sequence, and a read error may be involved. The chain employs TRBV20-1 and TRBJ2-1; 10 nucleotides match TRBD1. Germline CDR1 reads DFQATT; CDR2 reads SNEGSKA (reference sequence). The CDR3 consists of 16 residues. The DNA of the CDR3 is TGCAGTGCTAGATCACCGGGACAGGGGTCCTCCAATGAGCAGTTCTTC. It yields the protein CSARSPGQGSSNEQFF.